This is a list of T cell receptor beta chains from one sample in a study of cytomegalovirus exposure and HLA in healthy donors. Measured with immunoSEQ multiplex PCR; TCRdb has only the in-frame clones, and not every one. The table has about 120,000 clones, 75% to 85% seen once; the top ten hold around 3%. Sequenced material: PBMCs. Every receptor here comes from a male donor in good health and CMV-seronegative. Both conserved end residues are part of each CDR3. D genes are given only for firm matches. Not every row has a clone size; where given, it reads once, few, many or a size class.

clone_size: -; d_call: TRBD1; j_call: TRBJ1-4; v_call: TRBV5-4; cdr3_aa: CASSFDRGQEKLFF; cdr3_nt: TGTGCCAGCAGCTTCGACAGGGGGCAGGAAAAACTGTTTTTT
clone_size: -; d_call: -; j_call: TRBJ2-6; v_call: TRBV30; cdr3_aa: CAWRLRGAGANGLTF; cdr3_nt: TGTGCCTGGAGACTCAGGGGCGCTGGGGCCAACGGCCTGACTTTC
clone_size: -; d_call: -; j_call: TRBJ2-2; v_call: TRBV18; cdr3_aa: CASSTLDSMLTGELFF; cdr3_nt: TGTGCCAGCTCTACCCTGGACAGTATGCTCACCGGGGAGCTGTTTTTT
clone_size: -; d_call: -; j_call: TRBJ2-7; v_call: TRBV18; cdr3_aa: CASSPATAQMGEQYF; cdr3_nt: TGTGCCAGCTCACCTGCGACAGCTCAGATGGGGGAGCAGTACTTC
clone_size: -; d_call: -; j_call: TRBJ1-5; v_call: TRBV7-2; cdr3_aa: CASSLVSQGGWAQHF; cdr3_nt: TGTGCCAGCAGCTTAGTGTCCCAGGGAGGTTGGGCCCAGCATTTT
clone_size: -; d_call: TRBD2; j_call: TRBJ2-2; v_call: TRBV7-2; cdr3_aa: CASSRRSGRVTGELFF; cdr3_nt: TGTGCCAGCAGCCGCCGGAGCGGGAGGGTTACCGGGGAGCTGTTTTTT
clone_size: -; d_call: -; j_call: TRBJ1-4; v_call: TRBV4-2; cdr3_aa: CASSSTGFRTNEKLFF; cdr3_nt: TGTGCCAGCAGCTCGACAGGTTTTAGAACTAATGAAAAACTGTTTTTT
clone_size: -; d_call: -; j_call: TRBJ2-7; v_call: TRBV25-1; cdr3_aa: CASSELESYEQYF; cdr3_nt: TGTGCCAGCAGTGAATTGGAGTCCTACGAGCAGTACTTC
clone_size: -; d_call: TRBD2; j_call: TRBJ2-5; v_call: TRBV5-1; cdr3_aa: CASSQGTSGQETQYF; cdr3_nt: TGCGCCAGCAGCCAGGGGACTAGCGGACAAGAGACCCAGTACTTC
clone_size: -; d_call: TRBD1; j_call: TRBJ2-7; v_call: TRBV5-3; cdr3_aa: CARSWSPGQVPPEQYF; cdr3_nt: TGTGCCAGAAGCTGGTCACCGGGACAGGTTCCCCCCGAGCAGTACTTC
clone_size: -; d_call: TRBD1; j_call: TRBJ1-1; v_call: TRBV18; cdr3_aa: CASSRTGGTEAFF; cdr3_nt: TGTGCCAGCTCACGGACAGGGGGAACTGAAGCTTTCTTT
clone_size: once; d_call: TRBD2; j_call: TRBJ2-1; v_call: TRBV11-2; cdr3_aa: CASSLGLARAHEQFF; cdr3_nt: TGTGCCAGCAGCTTAGGACTAGCGCGAGCCCATGAGCAGTTCTTC
clone_size: few; d_call: TRBD2; j_call: TRBJ2-1; v_call: TRBV7-2; cdr3_aa: CASSTTSVGEQFF; cdr3_nt: TGTGCCAGCAGCACGACTAGCGTCGGGGAGCAGTTCTTC
clone_size: -; d_call: -; j_call: TRBJ1-1; v_call: TRBV7-6; cdr3_aa: CASSFTGNTEAFF; cdr3_nt: TGTGCCAGCAGCTTTACCGGGAACACTGAAGCTTTCTTT
clone_size: few; d_call: TRBD2; j_call: TRBJ2-5; v_call: TRBV6-4; cdr3_aa: CASSDSGREGHETQYF; cdr3_nt: TGTGCCAGCAGTGACTCGGGACGGGAGGGCCACGAGACCCAGTACTTC
clone_size: once; d_call: TRBD1; j_call: TRBJ2-2; v_call: TRBV5-1; cdr3_aa: CASGLGWTGTTGELFF; cdr3_nt: TGCGCCAGCGGCTTGGGGTGGACAGGAACCACCGGGGAGCTGTTTTTT
clone_size: -; d_call: TRBD1; j_call: TRBJ1-2; v_call: TRBV19; cdr3_aa: CASNDIGQGSNYGYTF; cdr3_nt: TGTGCCAGTAACGATATCGGACAGGGGTCTAACTATGGCTACACCTTC
clone_size: -; d_call: -; j_call: TRBJ2-1; v_call: TRBV30; cdr3_aa: CALWEQGAGGFEQFF; cdr3_nt: TGTGCCCTGTGGGAACAGGGGGCGGGAGGTTTTGAGCAGTTCTTC
clone_size: -; d_call: TRBD1; j_call: TRBJ1-1; v_call: TRBV5-1; cdr3_aa: CASSTILGTGVLLGTEAFF; cdr3_nt: TGCGCCAGCAGCACCATCCTCGGGACAGGGGTTTTATTGGGCACTGAAGCTTTCTTT
clone_size: few; d_call: TRBD1; j_call: TRBJ2-2; v_call: TRBV4-3; cdr3_aa: CASSRPGQGRTGELFF; cdr3_nt: TGCGCCAGCAGCCGCCCGGGACAGGGTAGGACCGGGGAGCTGTTTTTT
clone_size: -; d_call: -; j_call: TRBJ2-7; v_call: TRBV5-4; cdr3_aa: CASSSGSGNYEQYF; cdr3_nt: TGTGCCAGCAGCTCAGGATCGGGGAACTACGAGCAGTACTTC
clone_size: -; d_call: -; j_call: TRBJ1-1; v_call: TRBV4-3; cdr3_aa: CASSQITTGVEAFF; cdr3_nt: TGCGCCAGCAGCCAAATCACTACAGGCGTTGAAGCTTTCTTT
clone_size: -; d_call: -; j_call: TRBJ2-1; v_call: TRBV5-6; cdr3_aa: CASSFGGRGYNEQFF; cdr3_nt: TGTGCCAGCAGCTTCGGGGGGCGAGGATACAATGAGCAGTTCTTC
clone_size: few; d_call: -; j_call: TRBJ2-4; v_call: TRBV6-1; cdr3_aa: CASRRPLLAKNIQYF; cdr3_nt: TGTGCCAGCAGGCGGCCGCTCCTAGCCAAAAACATTCAGTACTTC
clone_size: -; d_call: -; j_call: TRBJ1-3; v_call: TRBV27; cdr3_aa: CASSRTGIGNTIYF; cdr3_nt: TGTGCCAGCAGTCGTACAGGGATAGGAAACACCATATATTTT
clone_size: -; d_call: TRBD2; j_call: TRBJ2-7; v_call: TRBV5-1; cdr3_aa: CASSRGLAGVGEQYF; cdr3_nt: TGCGCCAGCAGCCGGGGACTAGCGGGAGTGGGCGAGCAGTACTTC
clone_size: -; d_call: -; j_call: TRBJ1-5; v_call: TRBV29-1; cdr3_aa: CSAGGDSNQPQHF; cdr3_nt: TGCAGCGCGGGGGGAGACAGCAATCAGCCCCAGCATTTT
clone_size: -; d_call: -; j_call: TRBJ2-7; v_call: TRBV6-1; cdr3_aa: CASSEGSSSSYEQYF; cdr3_nt: TGTGCCAGCAGTGAAGGCTCCTCTAGCTCCTACGAGCAGTACTTC
clone_size: -; d_call: TRBD2; j_call: TRBJ2-2; v_call: TRBV6-1; cdr3_aa: CASSASGTSGPNTGELFF; cdr3_nt: TGTGCCAGCAGTGCCTCTGGGACTAGCGGCCCGAACACCGGGGAGCTGTTTTTT
clone_size: -; d_call: TRBD1; j_call: TRBJ2-7; v_call: TRBV10-1; cdr3_aa: CASSEGSVFGQEASYEQYF; cdr3_nt: TGCGCCAGCAGTGAGGGTTCTGTGTTTGGACAGGAAGCCTCCTACGAGCAGTACTTC
clone_size: -; d_call: TRBD2; j_call: TRBJ2-3; v_call: TRBV9; cdr3_aa: CASSVGLAGYTDTQYF; cdr3_nt: TGTGCCAGCAGCGTGGGACTAGCGGGGTACACAGATACGCAGTATTTT
clone_size: -; d_call: TRBD1; j_call: TRBJ1-2; v_call: TRBV5-4; cdr3_aa: CASSSDRGLYGYTF; cdr3_nt: TGTGCCAGCAGTTCGGACAGGGGGCTATATGGCTACACCTTC
clone_size: -; d_call: -; j_call: TRBJ1-3; v_call: TRBV5-1; cdr3_aa: CASSSGLPSSGNTIYF; cdr3_nt: TGCGCCAGCAGCAGCGGACTTCCGAGCTCTGGAAACACCATATATTTT
clone_size: -; d_call: TRBD1; j_call: TRBJ1-1; v_call: TRBV18; cdr3_aa: CASSLGQGNTEAFF; cdr3_nt: TGTGCCAGCTCACTAGGACAGGGGAACACTGAAGCTTTCTTT
clone_size: -; d_call: -; j_call: TRBJ2-1; v_call: TRBV6-6; cdr3_aa: CASSYTIGVGEQFF; cdr3_nt: TGTGCCAGCAGTTACACTATTGGCGTCGGTGAGCAGTTCTTC
clone_size: -; d_call: TRBD2; j_call: TRBJ2-3; v_call: TRBV6-6; cdr3_aa: CASGSGGDSTDTQYF; cdr3_nt: TGTGCCAGCGGTAGCGGGGGGGACAGCACAGATACGCAGTATTTT
clone_size: -; d_call: -; j_call: TRBJ1-2; v_call: TRBV7-9; cdr3_aa: CSSSLAAPGGYTF; cdr3_nt: TGTTCCAGCAGCTTAGCGGCTCCAGGCGGCTACACCTTC
clone_size: -; d_call: TRBD1; j_call: TRBJ2-6; v_call: TRBV18; cdr3_aa: CAGAGTGTTGANGLTF; cdr3_nt: TGTGCCGGCGCGGGGACAGGGACTACTGGGGCCAACGGCCTGACTTTC
clone_size: -; d_call: TRBD1; j_call: TRBJ1-2; v_call: TRBV6-1; cdr3_aa: CAGIGTGRSNYGYTF; cdr3_nt: TGTGCCGGGATCGGGACAGGCCGTTCTAACTATGGCTACACCTTC
clone_size: -; d_call: -; j_call: TRBJ1-1; v_call: TRBV9; cdr3_aa: CASTEMDSLGTEAFF; cdr3_nt: TGTGCCAGCACTGAAATGGACAGCTTGGGCACTGAAGCTTTCTTT
clone_size: -; d_call: TRBD1; j_call: TRBJ2-1; v_call: TRBV6-1; cdr3_aa: CASSEYSGQGHNEQFF; cdr3_nt: TGTGCCAGCAGTGAATACTCAGGACAGGGGCACAATGAGCAGTTCTTC
clone_size: -; d_call: -; j_call: TRBJ1-6; v_call: TRBV18; cdr3_aa: CASSPFSGQFQPLHF; cdr3_nt: TGTGCCAGCTCACCATTCTCCGGACAGTTTCAACCCCTCCACTTT
clone_size: few; d_call: -; j_call: TRBJ1-4; v_call: TRBV27; cdr3_aa: CASRLTRAGDNEKLFF; cdr3_nt: TGTGCCAGCAGGTTAACACGAGCGGGGGATAATGAAAAACTGTTTTTT
clone_size: -; d_call: -; j_call: TRBJ2-5; v_call: TRBV30; cdr3_aa: CAWSVQLREQYF; cdr3_nt: TGTGCCTGGAGTGTACAGCTACGAGAACAGTACTTC
clone_size: -; d_call: -; j_call: TRBJ1-2; v_call: TRBV5-1; cdr3_aa: CASRLDGREYFRYTF; cdr3_nt: TGCGCCAGCAGGTTGGACGGTAGGGAGTACTTCCGCTACACCTTC
clone_size: -; d_call: TRBD1; j_call: TRBJ1-3; v_call: TRBV6-1; cdr3_aa: CASGQGAFGNTIYF; cdr3_nt: TGTGCCAGCGGACAGGGGGCGTTCGGAAACACCATATATTTT
clone_size: -; d_call: TRBD2; j_call: TRBJ2-2; v_call: TRBV7-9; cdr3_aa: CASSRRGGLRMGTGELFF; cdr3_nt: TGTGCCAGCAGCAGGCGGGGGGGCCTTCGAATGGGCACCGGGGAGCTGTTTTTT
clone_size: -; d_call: -; j_call: TRBJ1-4; v_call: TRBV28; cdr3_aa: CASSSPHQSGNEKLFF; cdr3_nt: TGTGCCAGCAGTTCCCCCCACCAGAGCGGAAATGAAAAACTGTTTTTT
clone_size: once; d_call: TRBD1; j_call: TRBJ2-7; v_call: TRBV5-8; cdr3_aa: CASSFRQGAYYEQYF; cdr3_nt: TGTGCCAGCAGCTTTCGACAGGGAGCCTACTACGAGCAGTACTTC
clone_size: -; d_call: -; j_call: TRBJ1-3; v_call: TRBV19; cdr3_aa: CASSVNRDISGNTIYF; cdr3_nt: TGTGCCAGTAGTGTGAACCGGGACATCTCTGGAAACACCATATATTTT
clone_size: -; d_call: -; j_call: TRBJ2-1; v_call: TRBV2; cdr3_aa: CASSGGWLRVGREQFF; cdr3_nt: TGTGCCAGCAGTGGCGGGTGGCTGAGGGTAGGGCGTGAGCAGTTCTTC
clone_size: few; d_call: -; j_call: TRBJ2-5; v_call: TRBV7-9; cdr3_aa: CASSPDNQETQYF; cdr3_nt: TGTGCCAGCAGCCCAGACAACCAAGAGACCCAGTACTTC
clone_size: -; d_call: -; j_call: TRBJ2-3; v_call: TRBV18; cdr3_aa: CASSPPKLGPSTDTQYF; cdr3_nt: TGTGCCAGCTCACCGCCGAAGCTAGGTCCTAGCACAGATACGCAGTATTTT
clone_size: -; d_call: -; j_call: TRBJ1-1; v_call: TRBV20-1; cdr3_aa: CSASRDIEAFF; cdr3_nt: TGCAGTGCTTCCCGGGACATTGAAGCTTTCTTT
clone_size: -; d_call: -; j_call: TRBJ1-1; v_call: TRBV7-9; cdr3_aa: CSSSPLRGSEAFF; cdr3_nt: TGTTCCAGCAGCCCTCTCCGGGGGTCGGAAGCTTTCTTT
clone_size: -; d_call: -; j_call: TRBJ2-7; v_call: TRBV4-2; cdr3_aa: CASSETGGLNYEQYF; cdr3_nt: TGTGCCAGCAGCGAAACCGGGGGACTCAATTACGAGCAGTACTTC
clone_size: -; d_call: TRBD1; j_call: TRBJ2-7; v_call: TRBV19; cdr3_aa: CASGTGTGNNEQYF; cdr3_nt: TGTGCCAGTGGTACCGGGACAGGGAATAACGAGCAGTACTTC
clone_size: -; d_call: -; j_call: TRBJ2-1; v_call: TRBV30; cdr3_aa: CAWILRGSSYNEQFF; cdr3_nt: TGTGCCTGGATACTGCGAGGGAGCTCCTACAATGAGCAGTTCTTC
clone_size: -; d_call: TRBD2; j_call: TRBJ2-1; v_call: TRBV6-5; cdr3_aa: CASTIRGGPYNEQFF; cdr3_nt: TGTGCCAGCACCATTCGGGGGGGGCCCTACAATGAGCAGTTCTTC